The 21 T cell receptor beta chains listed next were all sequenced from one sample in a study. MiXCR was run by TCRdb on the RT-PCR reads, yielding one entry per CDR3 protein. The sample carries about 680,000 distinct CDR3 sequences, approximately 15% recorded once. The sequencing input was memory CD4+ T cells from blood. These receptor sequences come from a female donor in good health, serving as a healthy control.

This clonotype was observed many times. The J gene is TRBJ2-3, the V gene TRBV7-2, with 10 bases that match TRBD1. Per the germline V gene, CDR1 is SGHTA and CDR2 is FQGNSA. The CDR3 is made up of 17 amino acids. V was pared by 6 bases and J by 2 bases, with 11 bases of the junction left unmatched. This CDR3 reads CASRPPGQGTATDTQYF. The DNA of the CDR3 is TGTGCCAGCAGGCCACCGGGACAGGGGACAGCCACAGATACGCAGTATTTT.

The rearrangement links TRBV28 to TRBJ2-1; D could derive from TRBD1 or TRBD2 (6 bases each). The CDR3 consists of 13 residues. The germline CDR1 and CDR2 sequences are MDHEN and SYDVKM. V was trimmed by 10 bases and J by 4 bases, leaving 14 bases between them. The CDR3 is CATQEGGYNEQFF. CDR3 DNA sequence: TGTGCCACCCAGGAGGGGGGATACAATGAGCAGTTCTTC.

The chain combines TRBV18 with TRBJ1-1; D unresolved. From germline, CDR1 is KGHSH and CDR2 LQKENI. V shed 0 bases and J shed 4 bases, with 6 bases lying between them. The CDR3 covers 13 residues. The CDR3 loop reads CASSPPPPTEAFF. The CDR3 nucleotides read TGTGCCAGCTCACCACCCCCACCCACTGAAGCTTTCTTT.

This clonotype was picked up many times. The rearrangement links TRBV7-3 to TRBJ2-3, with D tentatively TRBD1 (6 bases). V gave up 5 bases and J gave up 0 bases, with 12 bases separating them. This CDR3 has 15 residues. Germline V gene sequence: CDR1 SGHTA, CDR2 FQGTGA. CDR3 nucleotide sequence: TGTGCCAGCAGCCCCGGACAGAGTAGCACAGATACGCAGTATTTT. Translating it yields CASSPGQSSTDTQYF.

This clonotype has a count of ten or more. The chain uses TRBV12-3 or TRBV12-4 and TRBJ1-1; 7 bases are a match to TRBD1. The CDR3 consists of 13 residues. Trimming took 1 base from V and 7 from J; bases not matched to a gene: 3. Here the CDR3 reads CASSLVQGIEAFF. The CDR3 bases are TGTGCCAGCAGTTTAGTACAGGGGATTGAAGCTTTCTTT.

This clonotype was recorded a few times. The chain has TRBV7-2 and TRBJ2-5; 7 bases map to TRBD2. V gave up 2 bases and J gave up 6 bases; unmatched junction bases: 6. In germline, CDR1 is SGHTA, CDR2 FQGNSA. This CDR3 contains 14 residues. DNA for the CDR3: TGTGCCAGCAGCTTAAGGGCGGGAGAACAGACCCAGTACTTC. Its translation is CASSLRAGEQTQYF.

V gene TRBV11-2 combines with J gene TRBJ2-7; 8 nucleotides agree with TRBD2. This CDR3 contains 17 residues. The germline gives CDR1 SGHAT, CDR2 FQNNGV. After removal of 1 base from V and 0 bases from J, the junction contained 8 bases not matched to a gene. CDR3 nucleotides: TGTGCCAGCAGCTTAGTGTGGTACGCGGGGGGCTCCTACGAGCAGTACTTC. As protein: CASSLVWYAGGSYEQYF.

This chain uses TRBV30 with TRBJ1-2; D is uncertain. Trimming stripped 4 bases from V and 1 base from J, with 7 bases between. The CDR3 sequence is 12 residues long. Per germline, CDR1 GTSNPN and CDR2 SVGIG (reference sequence). In DNA form, the CDR3 reads TGTGCCTGGATGGGAAATAACTATGGCTACACCTTC. Translating gives CAWMGNNYGYTF. The complete variable domain, with remaining parts taken from reference TRBV30 and TRBJ1-2, reads SQTIHQWPATLVQPVGSPLSLECTVEGTSNPNLYWYRQAAGRGLQLLFYSVGIGQISSEVPQNLSASRPQDRQFILSSKKLLLSDSGFYLCAWMGNNYGYTFGSGTRLTVV.

The chain carries TRBV25-1 and TRBJ2-7, with D tentatively TRBD1 (6 bases). From germline, CDR1 is MGHDK and CDR2 SYGVNS. V was cut by 2 bases and J by 0 bases, with 11 bases left in between. The CDR3 length is 15 residues. The CDR3 region is CASSELPDSSYEQYF. In DNA, the CDR3 is TGTGCCAGCAGTGAACTGCCGGACAGCTCCTACGAGCAGTACTTC.

The chain employs TRBV4-3 and TRBJ1-1, with D possibly being TRBD1 (6 bases). V was shortened by 0 bases and J by 9 bases, with 17 bases between the two germline ends. CDR1 is LGHNA and CDR2 is YSLEER in the germline V gene. The CDR3 runs 15 residues. The CDR3 coding sequence is TGCGCCAGCAGCCAAGATTCTAGGACAGACTCCCAAGCTTTCTTT. It encodes CASSQDSRTDSQAFF.

This clonotype was counted a few times. The J gene is TRBJ1-2, the V gene TRBV2; 10 nucleotides agree with TRBD1. CDR1 and CDR2 from the germline V gene are SNHLY and FYNNEI. Germline trimming cut 4 bases from V and 5 bases from J; bases unmatched to any gene: 4. The CDR3 is made up of 14 amino acids. Here the CDR3 DNA reads TGTGCCAGCAGTGGACAGGGGGCAGGGTATGGCTACACCTTC. The encoded protein is CASSGQGAGYGYTF.

This clonotype has ten or more counts. V is TRBV4-3 and J is TRBJ2-3; D is possibly TRBD2 (6 bases). Trimming stripped 0 bases from V and 4 bases from J, with 8 bases between. This CDR3 has 14 amino acids. Germline CDR1 is LGHNA and CDR2 is YSLEER. CDR3 sequence reads: CASSQEGGADTQYF. The CDR3 region has the DNA TGCGCCAGCAGCCAAGAGGGGGGTGCAGATACGCAGTATTTT.

The genes are TRBV4-3 and TRBJ2-1; D is perhaps TRBD1 or TRBD2 (5 bases each). The CDR3 totals 17 residues. Trimming pared 5 bases from V and 5 bases from J, leaving 22 bases between. CDR1 and CDR2 from the germline V gene are LGHNA and YSLEER. The CDR3 DNA is TGCGCCAGCAGCTCCTTTGGGGACGGGGCGGACCACAATGAGCAGTTCTTC. Residues: CASSSFGDGADHNEQFF.

The J gene is TRBJ2-6, the V gene TRBV24-1; maybe TRBD1 (7 bases). The V and J ends lost 4 bases and 8 bases respectively, with 11 bases between them. Germline V gene sequence: CDR1 KGHDR, CDR2 SFDVKD. The CDR3 consists of 14 residues. CDR3 residues: CATSETGTSNVLTF. In DNA form, the CDR3 reads TGTGCCACCAGTGAGACAGGGACTTCCAACGTCCTGACTTTC.

The J gene is TRBJ2-1, the V gene TRBV20-1, with TRBD2 identical over 16 bases. J lost 1 base, V lost 8 bases, and 14 bases had no gene match. The CDR3 totals 19 residues. Germline V CDR1 and CDR2: DFQATT, SNEGSKA (reference sequence). The CDR3 nucleotides are TGCAGTTTGCTAAGGGGACTAGCGGGAGGGCCTAGGTCCTACAATGAGCAGTTCTTC. Translated, it gives CSLLRGLAGGPRSYNEQFF.

This clonotype appeared a few times. The rearrangement links TRBV7-2 to TRBJ2-4; D is possibly TRBD1 (6 bases). V lost 0 bases to trimming and J lost 5 bases, with 17 bases between them. Per germline, CDR1 SGHTA and CDR2 FQGNSA. This CDR3 spans 17 amino acids. DNA for the CDR3: TGTGCCAGCAGCTTAGCGCCCGTAGGGGGTTGGGAAAACATTCAGTACTTC. Residues: CASSLAPVGGWENIQYF.

This rearrangement joins TRBV18 to TRBJ2-1, with D perhaps matching TRBD2 (5 bases). Germline V gives CDR1 KGHSH, CDR2 LQKENI. V lost 4 bases and J lost 10, with 11 bases in between. This CDR3 has 12 amino acids. The CDR3 region is CASSRERLEQFF. As DNA, the CDR3 is TGTGCCAGCTCACGAGAGCGGCTCGAGCAGTTCTTC.

This chain's CDR3 is CAISEIGRYTEAFF. For the CDR3, the DNA is TGTGCCATCAGTGAGATCGGACGGTACACTGAAGCTTTCTTT. V usage is TRBV10-3 and J usage is TRBJ1-1; D unclear. Germline lookup yields CDR1 ENHRY and CDR2 SYGVKD. The CDR3 length is 14 residues. Trimming left V 2 bases short and J 3 bases short, with 10 bases between.

The chain recombines TRBV3-1 with TRBJ2-3; 7 nucleotides agree with TRBD2. This CDR3 region has 15 residues. Germline CDR1 and CDR2: LGHDT and YNNKEL (reference sequence). Trimming took 0 bases from V and 14 from J; bases not matched to a gene: 14. CDR3 amino acids: CASSQESGGSSRRYF. CDR3 nucleotide sequence: TGTGCCAGCAGCCAAGAAAGTGGCGGGAGTTCAAGGCGGTATTTT.

The chain links TRBV3-1 to TRBJ2-1, with D perhaps assigned TRBD1 or TRBD2 (5 bases each). Trimming took 4 bases from V and 2 from J, leaving 12 bases between them. Germline V gene data show CDR1 as LGHDT and CDR2 as YNNKEL (reference sequence). The CDR3 contains 15 residues. The CDR3 DNA is TGTGCCAGCAGCCCCGGGACGACCACCTACAATGAGCAGTTCTTC. This gives the protein CASSPGTTTYNEQFF.

This clonotype was observed many times. This sequence joins TRBV20-1 and TRBJ2-1, with TRBD2 matching 7 bases. Germline loops: CDR1 DFQATT, CDR2 SNEGSKA (reference sequence). This CDR3 has 15 residues. Losses at the gene ends were 3 bases for V and 9 bases for J; bases not matched to a gene: 14. CDR3 loop: CSASDGLDVNGEQFF. The CDR3 DNA is TGCAGTGCTAGCGATGGACTAGATGTCAACGGTGAGCAGTTCTTC.